The 19 T cell receptor beta chains below all came from one sample that was sequenced in a study of shared clonotypes between healthy human individuals. Clones were sequenced by immunoSEQ multiplex PCR, and TCRdb holds only the in-frame ones, with some missing. The table has 1,400,000 or so clones, 98% seen once. Input material: naive CD4+ T cells sorted from blood. Specified subset: CD45RA+ positively selected. These TCRs come from a man aged 30 to 45 in good health.

This sequence joins TRBV10-3 and TRBJ1-4; unclear D gene. With 3 bases removed from V and 8 bases from J, the gap between germline ends came to 16 bases. Germline values: CDR1 ENHRY, CDR2 SYGVKD. CDR3 length: 15 amino acids. The chain's CDR3 is CAISEGRTEAEKLFF. CDR3 DNA: TGTGCCATCAGTGAAGGTCGGACCGAGGCGGAAAAACTGTTTTTT.

The chain carries TRBV29-1 and TRBJ2-7, with D possibly being TRBD2 (6 bases). Trimming pared 3 bases from V and 0 bases from J, leaving 12 bases between. Germline CDR1 reads SQVTM; CDR2 reads ANQGSEA. The CDR3 is made up of 14 amino acids. This CDR3 is CSVEGTSPSYEQYF. The CDR3, as DNA: TGCAGCGTTGAGGGGACTTCCCCCTCCTACGAGCAGTACTTC.

The chain recombines TRBV25-1 with TRBJ1-5; D is ambiguous. V lost 1 base and J lost 2, with 9 bases in between. The germline V gene has CDR1 MGHDK and CDR2 SYGVNS. There are 15 residues in the CDR3. The CDR3 DNA reads TGTGCCAGCAGTGAATCGGGAAGCGGCAATCAGCCCCAGCATTTT. Encoded protein: CASSESGSGNQPQHF.

The rearrangement uses TRBV2 and TRBJ2-6; no clear D. V was pared by 7 bases and J by 1 base, with 2 bases between. Germline V gene lookup returns CDR1 SNHLY and CDR2 FYNNEI. The CDR3 sequence is 12 residues long. As DNA, the CDR3 is TGTGCCAGCAATTCTGGGGCCAACGTCCTGACTTTC. This translates into CASNSGANVLTF. Using reference TRBV2 and TRBJ2-6 for the parts outside the CDR3, the full variable domain is EPEVTQTPSHQVTQMGQEVILRCVPISNHLYFYWYRQILGQKVEFLVSFYNNEISEKSEIFDDQFSVERPDGSNFTLKIRSTKLEDSAMYFCASNSGANVLTFGAGSRLTVL.

The genes are TRBV2 and TRBJ2-3; 7 nucleotides line up with TRBD2. Per germline, CDR1 SNHLY and CDR2 FYNNEI. CDR3 size: 12 residues. V lost 7 bases, J lost 8 bases, and 6 bases stayed unmatched. For the CDR3, the DNA is TGTGCCAGCAAGGCGGGAGAAGTTACGCAGTATTTT. This encodes CASKAGEVTQYF.

The chain uses TRBV18 and TRBJ2-5; D perhaps matches TRBD2 (5 bases). V lost 3 bases, J lost 5 bases, and 10 bases lay in between. The CDR3 consists of 13 residues. Germline V gives CDR1 KGHSH, CDR2 LQKENI. The CDR3 sequence is CASSPRPGETQYF. The DNA of the CDR3 is TGTGCCAGCTCACCCCGACCGGGGGAGACCCAGTACTTC.

The rearrangement links TRBV30 to TRBJ1-4; 9 bases match TRBD1. The CDR3 sequence is 13 residues long. Germline trimming cut 3 bases from V and 7 bases from J; bases unmatched to any gene: 3. Germline assignment: CDR1 GTSNPN and CDR2 SVGIG (reference sequence). The CDR3 sequence is CAWSLDRGEKLFF. CDR3 coding DNA: TGTGCCTGGAGCCTGGACAGGGGTGAAAAACTGTTTTTT.

The chain joins TRBV2 to TRBJ2-5; either TRBD1 or TRBD2 may supply D (5 bases each). Germline V CDR1 and CDR2: SNHLY, FYNNEI. This CDR3 comprises 14 residues. Trimming pared 5 bases from V and 1 base from J, leaving 11 bases between. The CDR3 coding sequence is TGTGCCAGCAGTCGGGACCGCGCCCAAGAGACCCAGTACTTC. Its protein is CASSRDRAQETQYF.

This sequence joins TRBV19 and TRBJ2-7, with 12 bases lining up with TRBD2. Germline CDR1 LNHDA, CDR2 SQIVND (reference sequence). V trimming: 6 bases; J trimming: 4 bases; junction bases outside the gene matches: 4. This CDR3 region has 14 residues. CDR3 region: CASRPSGRGYEQYF. For the CDR3, the DNA is TGTGCCAGTAGGCCTAGCGGGAGGGGGTACGAGCAGTACTTC.

The rearrangement links TRBV19 to TRBJ2-5, with a possible D match to TRBD1 (6 bases). Germline assignment: CDR1 LNHDA and CDR2 SQIVND (reference sequence). The ends were cut back, 6 bases at V and 5 bases at J, with 16 bases in the middle. The CDR3 contains 14 residues. As DNA, the CDR3 is TGTGCCAGTAGCAGGGGAATTTCGGCGGAGACCCAGTACTTC. Amino acid sequence: CASSRGISAETQYF.

The chain links TRBV14 to TRBJ2-5, with 7 positions matching TRBD1. Per germline, CDR1 SGHDN and CDR2 FVKESK. This CDR3 region has 16 residues. V dropped 4 bases and J dropped 0; count of bases not matched to a gene: 8. CDR3 coding DNA: TGTGCCAGCAGCCCTTCAGGGGGAAGGGACCAAGAGACCCAGTACTTC. Protein sequence: CASSPSGGRDQETQYF.

The count of this clone is one. CDR3 bases: TGTGCCAGCAGCTTTGGTCGCGACAGGGGATTCGTAGGCTACACCTTC. Protein sequence: CASSFGRDRGFVGYTF. This chain joins TRBV11-2 and TRBJ1-2; TRBD1 aligns across 8 bases. Trimming removed 3 bases from V and 8 bases from J; junction bases left unmatched: 14. The CDR3 has 16 residues. Per the germline V gene, CDR1 is SGHAT and CDR2 is FQNNGV.

The V gene is TRBV18, the J gene TRBJ1-1; D not certain. The ends were cut back, 2 bases at V and 0 bases at J, with 13 bases in the middle. CDR3 length: 16 amino acids. CDR1 KGHSH and CDR2 LQKENI come from the germline V gene. CDR3 nucleotides: TGTGCCAGCTCACCAGCAGGACCAAGAATGAACACTGAAGCTTTCTTT. As protein: CASSPAGPRMNTEAFF.

CDR3 bases: TGTGCCAGCTCACCAATTAGCGGGAGTGTGGAGACCCAGTACTTC. Translation: CASSPISGSVETQYF. V and J are TRBV18 and TRBJ2-5; 9 nucleotides align to TRBD2. The V gene end was trimmed by 2 bases and the J gene end by 5 bases; junction bases not matched to a gene: 6. The CDR3 consists of 15 residues. In germline, CDR1 is KGHSH, CDR2 LQKENI.

The V call is TRBV10-3, the J call TRBJ2-7; D is perhaps TRBD1 (6 bases). The CDR3 runs to 13 residues. Looked up from germline, CDR1 is ENHRY and CDR2 is SYGVKD. Trimming stripped 5 bases from V and 3 bases from J, with 11 bases between. CDR3: CAISLGQSYEQYF. In DNA, the CDR3 is TGTGCCATCAGTTTAGGACAGAGCTACGAGCAGTACTTC.

The CDR3 sequence is CASSSGGAYGYTF. The DNA for the CDR3 is TGTGCCAGCAGCTCAGGGGGGGCCTATGGCTACACCTTC. This chain links TRBV11-2 with TRBJ1-2, with 7 nucleotides matching TRBD1. The CDR3 totals 13 residues. V lost 4 bases, J lost 4 bases, and 3 bases stayed unmatched. Germline CDR1 reads SGHAT; CDR2 reads FQNNGV. The full variable domain, rest sourced from reference TRBV11-2 and TRBJ1-2, is EAGVAQSPRYKIIEKRQSVAFWCNPISGHATLYWYQQILGQGPKLLIQFQNNGVVDDSQLPKDRFSAERLKGVDSTLKIQPAKLEDSAVYLCASSSGGAYGYTFGSGTRLTVV.

The V and J genes are TRBV28 and TRBJ1-5, with 9 positions matching TRBD1. This CDR3 spans 16 amino acids. Trimming cost V 5 bases and J 8 bases; bases outside gene matches: 13. CDR1 MDHEN and CDR2 SYDVKM come from the germline V gene. The CDR3 loop reads CASSEPGQGGRKPQHF. DNA of the CDR3: TGTGCCAGCAGTGAACCGGGACAGGGAGGGAGGAAGCCCCAGCATTTT.

The rearrangement uses TRBV18 and TRBJ2-3, with 7 nucleotides matching TRBD2. This CDR3 comprises 15 residues. V was clipped by 7 bases and J by 0 bases; unmatched bases: 7. From germline, CDR1 is KGHSH and CDR2 LQKENI. DNA for the CDR3: TGTGCCAGCTTATCTCTAGCGGCTAGCACAGATACGCAGTATTTT. Protein product: CASLSLAASTDTQYF.

The chain employs TRBV29-1 and TRBJ2-7; D call uncertain. The V end lost 6 bases, the J end lost 2 bases, and 17 bases lay between the germline ends. The CDR3 extends over 14 amino acids. The germline V gene encodes CDR1 SQVTM and CDR2 ANQGSEA. Here the CDR3 DNA reads TGCAGCGTGGTGAGTTTTGGCTTAACCTACGAGCAGTACTTC. This encodes CSVVSFGLTYEQYF.